One T cell receptor beta chain is described in this entry. The junction differs from germline at one of its ends, possibly a read error. This specimen belongs to a study of tumor-infiltrating lymphocytes in primary liver carcinoma. Constant-region priming of about 500 ng total RNA yielded TCR beta cDNA. Modified slightly, ARM-PCR produced TCR beta libraries over three nested multiplex PCR rounds. Forward primers for TRBV1-TRBV30 and a C-beta reverse primer served the first two PCR rounds, at about 9 cycles each. TCRdb analysed the multiplex PCR reads with MiXCR anew, one entry per CDR3 protein. Of tens of thousands of distinct CDR3 sequences in the sample, about 70% were seen once. The roughly 19-32 mg bulk tissue piece was not sorted before simultaneous RNA and DNA extraction. The CDR3 sequence is 16 residues long. The germline CDR1 and CDR2 sequences are MNHNS and SASEGT.

The sequence derives from a man aged 35 to 55 with primary liver carcinoma and hepatitis B virus infection. V gene TRBV6-1 combines with J gene TRBJ2-6; weak D call: TRBD2 (6 bases). The sequenced material came from liver tumor tissue from sampling region 4. Subset specified: tumor region T4, right-lateral pole. Written as DNA, the CDR3 is TGTGCCAGCAGTGAGGGCGGGGTAGCTGGGGCCAACGCCCTGACTTTC. This codes for CASSEGGVAGANALTF.